Listed below are T cell receptor beta chains from one sample, sequenced in a study of CD8 T cells in ankylosing spondylitis. TCRdb redid the calling of the 5' RACE reads with MiXCR, one entry per CDR3 protein. This sample has fewer than 550,000 distinct CDR3 sequences, with less than 6% found just once. Sample: blood, either unsorted or a sorted T cell fraction (not recorded which). These receptor sequences come from a male donor with ankylosing spondylitis. The CDR3 runs from the conserved cysteine through the conserved F or W. The order of the fields is CDR3 DNA, CDR3 protein, V gene, J gene, D gene, clone size. A D gene is named only where the DNA matches it firmly. A row's size may be missing; if present it is once, few, many or a size class.

CDR3 DNA: TGCAGTGCTAGTGTAGGGACAGGGAGTCAGCCCCAGCATTTT; CDR3 protein: CSASVGTGSQPQHF; V gene: TRBV20-1; J gene: TRBJ1-5; D gene: TRBD1; clone size: -
CDR3 DNA: TGTGCCAGCAGTGAAAGGGGGGGCTGGGAGCAGTACTTC; CDR3 protein: CASSERGGWEQYF; V gene: TRBV6-1; J gene: TRBJ2-7; D gene: -; clone size: -
CDR3 DNA: TGCGCCAGCAGCCAGGACATAAACTATGGCTACACCTTC; CDR3 protein: CASSQDINYGYTF; V gene: TRBV5-1; J gene: TRBJ1-2; D gene: -; clone size: many
CDR3 DNA: TGTGCCAGCAGCTTAGTTCCCCGCACAGATACGCAGTATTTT; CDR3 protein: CASSLVPRTDTQYF; V gene: TRBV7-2; J gene: TRBJ2-3; D gene: -; clone size: many
CDR3 DNA: TGTGCCAGCAGTTTAGATGCCCGACAGTTTGAAGCTTTCTTT; CDR3 protein: CASSLDARQFEAFF; V gene: TRBV12-3/TRBV12-4; J gene: TRBJ1-1; D gene: -; clone size: many
CDR3 DNA: TGCGCCAGCAGCCAAGATCGTCTATCGCGGGGAGCCGGGGAGCTGTTTTTT; CDR3 protein: CASSQDRLSRGAGELFF; V gene: TRBV4-3; J gene: TRBJ2-2; D gene: -; clone size: many
CDR3 DNA: TGTGCCATCGGTGGGAGGGACTCCAACTATGGCTACACCTTC; CDR3 protein: CAIGGRDSNYGYTF; V gene: TRBV10-3; J gene: TRBJ1-2; D gene: -; clone size: many
CDR3 DNA: TGTGCCAGCAGCCAATTGGAGGGTTATGAAAAACTGTTTTTT; CDR3 protein: CASSQLEGYEKLFF; V gene: TRBV3-1; J gene: TRBJ1-4; D gene: -; clone size: -
CDR3 DNA: TGTGCCAGCAGTTACCCGGGACTAGCGGGCGGAGAGACCCAGTACTTC; CDR3 protein: CASSYPGLAGGETQYF; V gene: TRBV6-5; J gene: TRBJ2-5; D gene: TRBD2; clone size: -
CDR3 DNA: TGCAGCGGTAGGACGGGGAATGGACCCCTCCACTTT; CDR3 protein: CSGRTGNGPLHF; V gene: TRBV20-1; J gene: TRBJ1-6; D gene: -; clone size: many
CDR3 DNA: TGCGCCAGCAGCTTGGGTCTTACCTACTCTGGAAACACCATATATTTT; CDR3 protein: CASSLGLTYSGNTIYF; V gene: TRBV5-1; J gene: TRBJ1-3; D gene: -; clone size: few
CDR3 DNA: TGCGCCAGCAGCCAAATAGCGGGAGTCTTGGATACGCAGTATTTT; CDR3 protein: CASSQIAGVLDTQYF; V gene: TRBV4-1; J gene: TRBJ2-3; D gene: TRBD2; clone size: few
CDR3 DNA: TGTGCCAGCAGTTACTCGATAACAGATACGCAGTATTTT; CDR3 protein: CASSYSITDTQYF; V gene: TRBV6-5; J gene: TRBJ2-3; D gene: -; clone size: many
CDR3 DNA: TGTGCCAGCAGCTTGGGTGACAGGGGAAAGAACTATGGCTACACCTTC; CDR3 protein: CASSLGDRGKNYGYTF; V gene: TRBV5-6; J gene: TRBJ1-2; D gene: TRBD1; clone size: many
CDR3 DNA: TGTGCCAGCAGCGTAGGGGACGGCAGACTCTACGAGCAGTACTTC; CDR3 protein: CASSVGDGRLYEQYF; V gene: TRBV9; J gene: TRBJ2-7; D gene: -; clone size: -
CDR3 DNA: TGTGCCAGCAGTTCCACTAGCGGCTACAATGAGCAGTTCTTC; CDR3 protein: CASSSTSGYNEQFF; V gene: TRBV27; J gene: TRBJ2-1; D gene: TRBD2; clone size: many
CDR3 DNA: TGTGCCAGCAGCCGTACTTATGGGGACGAGCAGTACTTC; CDR3 protein: CASSRTYGDEQYF; V gene: TRBV7-2; J gene: TRBJ2-7; D gene: -; clone size: many
CDR3 DNA: TGCAGTGCTCCGGACTTACCGCAGTATTTT; CDR3 protein: CSAPDLPQYF; V gene: TRBV20-1; J gene: TRBJ2-3; D gene: -; clone size: -
CDR3 DNA: TGTGCCAGCAGCTTGGGGAGGGGCGGCTACAATGAGCAGTTCTTC; CDR3 protein: CASSLGRGGYNEQFF; V gene: TRBV5-4; J gene: TRBJ2-1; D gene: -; clone size: many
CDR3 DNA: TGCAGTGCTAGAGTCGGCGGCACGAACACCGGGGAGCTGTTTTTT; CDR3 protein: CSARVGGTNTGELFF; V gene: TRBV20-1; J gene: TRBJ2-2; D gene: -; clone size: -
CDR3 DNA: TGTGCCAGCAGCAGACGCTTGGGGGCTAGCGGGGGGTACCTTCAAGGAGAGCAGTACTTC; CDR3 protein: CASSRRLGASGGYLQGEQYF; V gene: TRBV5-6; J gene: TRBJ2-7; D gene: TRBD2; clone size: -
CDR3 DNA: TGTGCCAGCAGCCAACGAGGGGTCTACACTGAAGCTTTCTTT; CDR3 protein: CASSQRGVYTEAFF; V gene: TRBV3-1; J gene: TRBJ1-1; D gene: -; clone size: many
CDR3 DNA: TGTGCCAGCAGTTTAGAGGAACTAGCGGGGGGGCAAGATACGCAGTATTTT; CDR3 protein: CASSLEELAGGQDTQYF; V gene: TRBV12-3/TRBV12-4; J gene: TRBJ2-3; D gene: TRBD2; clone size: many
CDR3 DNA: TGTGCCAGCACCTACCGGGCGGGATGGCCCCAGCATTTT; CDR3 protein: CASTYRAGWPQHF; V gene: TRBV12-3/TRBV12-4; J gene: TRBJ1-5; D gene: -; clone size: many
CDR3 DNA: TGTGCCAGCAGCACTTTTCCGGGACAAGGGGCTAGGGAGCAGTACTTC; CDR3 protein: CASSTFPGQGAREQYF; V gene: TRBV5-5; J gene: TRBJ2-7; D gene: -; clone size: few
CDR3 DNA: TGTGCCAGCAGTTGGCTAGCGACCGGGGAGCTGTTTTTT; CDR3 protein: CASSWLATGELFF; V gene: TRBV6-2/TRBV6-3; J gene: TRBJ2-2; D gene: -; clone size: few
CDR3 DNA: TGTGCCAGCAGCTCAAGGCAGGGGTTCTATGGCTACACCTTC; CDR3 protein: CASSSRQGFYGYTF; V gene: TRBV7-2; J gene: TRBJ1-2; D gene: -; clone size: many
CDR3 DNA: TGTGCCAGCAGTGACCTCGACAGGGGTCGCGATCAGCCCCAGCATTTT; CDR3 protein: CASSDLDRGRDQPQHF; V gene: TRBV25-1; J gene: TRBJ1-5; D gene: TRBD1; clone size: medium-sized
CDR3 DNA: TGTGCCAGCTCAGAAGTGAACACTGAAGCTTTCTTT; CDR3 protein: CASSEVNTEAFF; V gene: TRBV18; J gene: TRBJ1-1; D gene: -; clone size: many
CDR3 DNA: TGCAGCGTTGAAGTTAACCGGGGGGAAAGCTCCTACAATGAGCAGTTCTTC; CDR3 protein: CSVEVNRGESSYNEQFF; V gene: TRBV29-1; J gene: TRBJ2-1; D gene: TRBD2; clone size: many
CDR3 DNA: TGTGCCATCAGTGAGTCGATCGGGGGCACCCAAGAGACCCAGTACTTC; CDR3 protein: CAISESIGGTQETQYF; V gene: TRBV10-3; J gene: TRBJ2-5; D gene: -; clone size: -
CDR3 DNA: TGCAGTGCTAGTGGGAGCGGTGAAAAACTGTTTTTT; CDR3 protein: CSASGSGEKLFF; V gene: TRBV20-1; J gene: TRBJ1-4; D gene: -; clone size: many
CDR3 DNA: TGTGCCTGGAGTCCGACGAGGGGGGTGCGCGGGGAGCTGTTTTTT; CDR3 protein: CAWSPTRGVRGELFF; V gene: TRBV30; J gene: TRBJ2-2; D gene: -; clone size: -
CDR3 DNA: TGTGCCAGCAGCCAAGTGGGGCTTCTAAACTATGGCTACACCTTC; CDR3 protein: CASSQVGLLNYGYTF; V gene: TRBV3-1; J gene: TRBJ1-2; D gene: -; clone size: many
CDR3 DNA: TGCAGTGCTAGTTTGGGTAGGGCATATCAGCGTGGTCGTTCACCCCTCCACTTT; CDR3 protein: CSASLGRAYQRGRSPLHF; V gene: TRBV20-1; J gene: TRBJ1-6; D gene: -; clone size: many
CDR3 DNA: TGTGCCAGCAGCTCCTCCATGAACGTCTACTACGAGCAGTACTTC; CDR3 protein: CASSSSMNVYYEQYF; V gene: TRBV7-6; J gene: TRBJ2-7; D gene: -; clone size: many
CDR3 DNA: TGTGCCAGCAGTTACGGGAGGTCCTACAATGAGCAGTTCTTC; CDR3 protein: CASSYGRSYNEQFF; V gene: TRBV27; J gene: TRBJ2-1; D gene: TRBD2; clone size: many
CDR3 DNA: TGCGCCAGCAGCTTGGGACTAGCGGTTAACACCGGGGAGCTGTTTTTT; CDR3 protein: CASSLGLAVNTGELFF; V gene: TRBV7-2; J gene: TRBJ2-2; D gene: TRBD2; clone size: many
CDR3 DNA: TGTGCCAGCAGCCATTTCGGGGAGCAGTTCTTC; CDR3 protein: CASSHFGEQFF; V gene: TRBV14; J gene: TRBJ2-1; D gene: -; clone size: many
CDR3 DNA: TGCAGTGCCAGGGCCTACACTGAAGCTTTCTTT; CDR3 protein: CSARAYTEAFF; V gene: TRBV20-1; J gene: TRBJ1-1; D gene: -; clone size: many
CDR3 DNA: TGCGCCAGCAGCCAAGGCATTCTCATCGGGGACAGGGGGGCAGATACGCAGTATTTT; CDR3 protein: CASSQGILIGDRGADTQYF; V gene: TRBV4-3; J gene: TRBJ2-3; D gene: TRBD1; clone size: many
CDR3 DNA: TGTGCCACCAGTGCCATCTCTGGGGCCAACGTCCTGACTTTC; CDR3 protein: CATSAISGANVLTF; V gene: TRBV24-1; J gene: TRBJ2-6; D gene: -; clone size: -
CDR3 DNA: TGTGCCAGCAGCGTAGAGATGGGCGGGACCCACGGTACGCAGTATTTT; CDR3 protein: CASSVEMGGTHGTQYF; V gene: TRBV9; J gene: TRBJ2-3; D gene: -; clone size: many
CDR3 DNA: TGTGCCAGCAGCTTAGGACAGACCCGGACCGGGGAGCTGTTTTTT; CDR3 protein: CASSLGQTRTGELFF; V gene: TRBV7-2; J gene: TRBJ2-2; D gene: -; clone size: many
CDR3 DNA: TGCAGTGCTCCGGGGGAGCCCCAGTACTTC; CDR3 protein: CSAPGEPQYF; V gene: TRBV20-1; J gene: TRBJ2-5; D gene: -; clone size: many
CDR3 DNA: TGTGCCAGCAGCCCCAACTCCTACAATGAGCAGTTCTTC; CDR3 protein: CASSPNSYNEQFF; V gene: TRBV27; J gene: TRBJ2-1; D gene: -; clone size: many
CDR3 DNA: TGTGCCAGCAGGAAAAATCAGCCCCAGCATTTT; CDR3 protein: CASRKNQPQHF; V gene: TRBV28; J gene: TRBJ1-5; D gene: -; clone size: many
CDR3 DNA: TGCAGTGCTAGACCCGTGACGGGACGGGGTTTGGGGAACACCGGGGAGCTGTTTTTT; CDR3 protein: CSARPVTGRGLGNTGELFF; V gene: TRBV20-1; J gene: TRBJ2-2; D gene: -; clone size: -
CDR3 DNA: TGTGCCAGCAGCCTTTCGGGACACCCCACAGATACGCAGTATTTT; CDR3 protein: CASSLSGHPTDTQYF; V gene: TRBV7-9; J gene: TRBJ2-3; D gene: -; clone size: many
CDR3 DNA: TGTGCCAGCAGCGTATCAGGGGTCAATGAGCAGTTCTTC; CDR3 protein: CASSVSGVNEQFF; V gene: TRBV9; J gene: TRBJ2-1; D gene: -; clone size: few